The 10 T cell receptor beta chains listed next were all sequenced from one sample in a study of T cell responses to AZD1222 COVID-19 vaccine (dated by TCRdb to the early 2020s). The sample's time point label, decoded: baseline before first vaccination. Library generation was performed with the immunoSEQ multiplex PCR assay. TCRdb obtained this table from immuneACCESS and retained in-frame rearrangements with V and J assigned. These tables miss some clones; where compared with another copy, unresolved V genes account for less than half of the shortfall, and the remainder is unexplained. Here the sample has roughly 150,000 clones; 85% to 95% occur a single time. The top ten clones comprise about 2.3% of the sample. The source material was peripheral blood, sampled on day 0 of AZD1222 vaccination. These receptor sequences come from an adult in good health.

The CDR3 DNA is TGTGCCAGCAGCCCTGGTGGGGAATTTAACTATGGCTACACCTTC. Its translation is CASSPGGEFNYGYTF. The chain combines TRBV5-5 with TRBJ1-2; D call uncertain. CDR3 length equals 15 residues. In germline, CDR1 is SGHKS, CDR2 YYEKEE (reference sequence). The V end lost 4 bases, the J end lost 1 base, and 14 bases lay between the germline ends.

The chain employs TRBV7-2 and TRBJ2-6; 7 bases line up with TRBD2. V shed 2 bases, J shed 0 bases, and the junction held 7 bases outside the gene matches. Germline values: CDR1 SGHTA, CDR2 FQGNSA. The CDR3 length is 18 residues. CDR3 loop: CASSLSRGEGSGANVLTF. As DNA, the CDR3 is TGTGCCAGCAGCTTATCACGGGGGGAAGGCTCTGGGGCCAACGTCCTGACTTTC.

DNA of the CDR3: TGTGCCAGCAGCTTCCCTAGACTACAGGGGGCGTCAATCACTGAAGCTTTCTTT. It yields the protein CASSFPRLQGASITEAFF. The V and J genes are TRBV7-9 and TRBJ1-1; 9 bases match TRBD1. From germline, CDR1 is SEHNR and CDR2 FQNEAQ (reference sequence). The trim removed 3 bases at V and 4 bases at J, leaving 15 bases unmatched. CDR3 length: 18 residues.

The chain employs TRBV7-2 and TRBJ2-7; 8 bases align to TRBD1. Germline CDR1 reads SGHTA; CDR2 reads FQGNSA. Trimming removed 1 base from V and 4 bases from J; junction bases left unmatched: 9. This CDR3 contains 16 residues. Here the CDR3 reads CASSLGPRGPPYEQYF. The CDR3 nucleotides are TGTGCCAGCAGCTTAGGCCCCAGGGGGCCACCTTACGAGCAGTACTTC.

This sequence joins TRBV6-5 and TRBJ1-1; 7 bases map to TRBD1. Germline CDR1 reads MNHEY; CDR2 reads SVGAGI. The CDR3 contains 15 residues. With 6 bases clipped from V and 2 bases from J, the junction kept 9 bases outside the gene matches. The CDR3 DNA follows: TGTGCCAGCAGGCCCAACAGGGGCTCAAACACTGAAGCTTTCTTT. Protein: CASRPNRGSNTEAFF.

This chain uses TRBV5-1 with TRBJ2-2, with D possibly TRBD2 on 5 matching bases. V gave up 3 bases and J gave up 6 bases, with 12 bases separating them. The CDR3 loop spans 14 amino acids. Germline CDR1 SGHRS, CDR2 YFSETQ. This CDR3 is CASSSGESAGELFF. The CDR3 region has the DNA TGCGCCAGCAGCTCTGGGGAGAGCGCCGGGGAGCTGTTTTTT.

The chain has TRBV19 and TRBJ1-6; possibly TRBD1 for D (6 bases). Trimming stripped 8 bases from V and 1 base from J, with 12 bases between. Germline V gene sequence: CDR1 LNHDA, CDR2 SQIVND (reference sequence). The CDR3 contains 15 residues. CDR3 loop: CASHSTGSYNSPLHF. The CDR3 bases are TGTGCCAGTCACTCGACAGGTTCCTATAATTCACCCCTCCACTTT.

This chain uses TRBV4-1 with TRBJ1-1; TRBD1 might be the D (6 bases). This CDR3 spans 13 amino acids. V gave up 5 bases and J gave up 1 base, with 8 bases separating them. Germline V gives CDR1 MGHRA, CDR2 YSYEKL. The CDR3 is CASSATGNTEAFF. The CDR3 DNA reads as TGCGCCAGCAGCGCGACAGGGAACACTGAAGCTTTCTTT.

This rearrangement joins TRBV19 to TRBJ2-5; the D call may be TRBD1 or TRBD2 (5 bases each). This CDR3 contains 15 residues. Deletions cut 10 bases from V and 1 base from J, with 19 bases between. The germline gives CDR1 LNHDA, CDR2 SQIVND (reference sequence). CDR3 sequence reads: CATRGSGAIQETQYF. CDR3 bases: TGTGCCACTCGGGGAAGTGGGGCCATCCAAGAGACCCAGTACTTC. Full variable domain (remainder filled in from reference TRBV19 and TRBJ2-5): DGGITQSPKYLFRKEGQNVTLSCEQNLNHDAMYWYRQDPGQGLRLIYYSQIVNDFQKGDIAEGYSVSREKKESFPLTVTSAQKNPTAFYLCATRGSGAIQETQYFGPGTRLLVL.

The chain has TRBV6-1 and TRBJ1-1, with 12 nucleotides matching TRBD1. V gave up 2 bases and J gave up 7 bases; unmatched junction bases: 5. The CDR3 contains 15 residues. CDR1 is MNHNS and CDR2 is SASEGT in the germline V gene. For the CDR3, the DNA is TGTGCCAGCAGTGAACCGGGACAGGGGGCAGGTGAAGCTTTCTTT. Protein product: CASSEPGQGAGEAFF.